The source of this TCR beta chain is a study of cytomegalovirus exposure and HLA in healthy donors. Study details: There were around 390 genotyped donors. Of these, roughly 80% fell in the genetic ancestry cluster associated with self-reported Caucasian donors. Study observations and caveats: High sensitivity and specificity were reportedly achieved when the classifier diagnosed cytomegalovirus status. Later analysis associated a missense DCLRE1C variant with TCR beta V- and J-gene trimming.

As concerns this clone: Its antigen remains unknown.

Amplification used 60 Vbeta primers and 13 Jbeta primers. This table comes from immunoSEQ multiplex PCR, and its TCRdb copy is limited to in-frame clones, with some not included. Counted here are about 120,000 clones, over 70% occurring once; the ten biggest clones make up approximately 9.1%. The CDR3 contains 14 residues. The germline gives CDR1 MGHDK, CDR2 SYGVNS. The V and J ends lost 3 bases and 1 base respectively, with 10 bases between them. The rearrangement uses TRBV25-1 and TRBJ2-7; the D gene is possibly TRBD1 (5 bases). This receptor was taken from a woman between 50 and 59 years old in good health and CMV-seropositive. The specimen was PBMCs. CDR3: CASSDRQTSYEQYF. DNA for the CDR3: TGTGCCAGCAGTGACCGACAGACATCCTACGAGCAGTACTTC.